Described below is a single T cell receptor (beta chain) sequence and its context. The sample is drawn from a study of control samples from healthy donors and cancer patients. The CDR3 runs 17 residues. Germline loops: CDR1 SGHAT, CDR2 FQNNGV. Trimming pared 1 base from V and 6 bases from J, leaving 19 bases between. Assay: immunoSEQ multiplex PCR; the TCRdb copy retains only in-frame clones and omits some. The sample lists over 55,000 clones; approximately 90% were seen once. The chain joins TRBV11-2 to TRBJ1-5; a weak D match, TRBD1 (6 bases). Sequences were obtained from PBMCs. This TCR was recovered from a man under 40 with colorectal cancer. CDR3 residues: CASSLGPKTGKGQPQHF. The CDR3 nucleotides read TGTGCCAGCAGCTTAGGCCCAAAAACAGGGAAAGGTCAGCCCCAGCATTTT.